This TCR beta chain was observed in a study of vaccination and CD4 T cells after COVID-19. Study details: Investigators took post-vaccine samples a median roughly 72 days after dose two, within a range of 14 to 241.

Study-level results: Relatively small numbers of convalescent patients were studied, with no early post-infection timepoints included.

To note about this clonotype: What it recognizes is unknown.

Treatment: approximately 10-day PBMC culture with coronavirus spike peptide pools or control peptides (ViraFEST assay). Peptide-pool expansion of antigen-specific T cells preceded TCR sequencing in ViraFEST. This CDR3 comprises 13 residues. Per the germline V gene, CDR1 is MNHEY and CDR2 is SMNVEV (reference sequence). The V and J ends lost 6 bases and 1 base respectively, with 7 bases between them. Oncomine TCR Beta short-read sequencing was applied to DNA from cultured CD4+ T cells. One entry per CDR3 protein results from TCRdb running MiXCR on the PCR reads. Of 15,000 to 20,000 distinct CDR3 sequences listed, 51% were seen once; the top ten hold about 9.4%.

The source material was CD4+ T cells from blood, cultured in vitro, sampled before SARS-CoV-2 vaccination. V usage is TRBV27 and J usage is TRBJ1-5; D gene unclear. The TCR sequence derives from a human donor who had recovered from COVID-19. The CDR3 region is CASRRGSNQPQHF. Written as DNA, the CDR3 is TGTGCCAGCAGACGCGGCAGCAATCAGCCCCAGCATTTT.